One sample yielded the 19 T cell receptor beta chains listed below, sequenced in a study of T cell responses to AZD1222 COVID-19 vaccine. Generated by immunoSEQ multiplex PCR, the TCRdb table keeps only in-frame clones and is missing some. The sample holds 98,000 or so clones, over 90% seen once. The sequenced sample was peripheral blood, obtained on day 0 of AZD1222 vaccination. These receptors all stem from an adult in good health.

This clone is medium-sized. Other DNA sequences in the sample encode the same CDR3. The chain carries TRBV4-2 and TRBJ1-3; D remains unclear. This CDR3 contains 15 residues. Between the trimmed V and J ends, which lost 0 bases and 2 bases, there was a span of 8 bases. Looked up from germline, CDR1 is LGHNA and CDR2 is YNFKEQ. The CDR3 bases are TGTGCCAGCAGCCAAGAAGATAGGGCTGGAAACACCATATATTTT. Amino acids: CASSQEDRAGNTIYF.

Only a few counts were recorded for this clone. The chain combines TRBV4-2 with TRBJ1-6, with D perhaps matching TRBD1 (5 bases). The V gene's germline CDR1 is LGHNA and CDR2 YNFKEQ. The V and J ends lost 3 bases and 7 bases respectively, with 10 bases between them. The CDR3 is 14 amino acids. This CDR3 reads CASSHDSLNSPLHF. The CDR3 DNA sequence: TGTGCCAGCAGCCATGACAGCCTGAATTCACCCCTCCACTTT.

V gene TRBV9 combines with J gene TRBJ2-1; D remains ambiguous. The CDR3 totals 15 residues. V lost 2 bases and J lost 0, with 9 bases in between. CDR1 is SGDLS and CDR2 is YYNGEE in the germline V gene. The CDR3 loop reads CASSVARSSYNEQFF. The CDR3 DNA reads TGTGCCAGCAGCGTTGCCCGTAGCTCCTACAATGAGCAGTTCTTC. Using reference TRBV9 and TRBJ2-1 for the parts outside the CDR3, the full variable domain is DSGVTQTPKHLITATGQRVTLRCSPRSGDLSVYWYQQSLDQGLQFLIQYYNGEERAKGNILERFSAQQFPDLHSELNLSSLELGDSALYFCASSVARSSYNEQFFGPGTRLTVL.

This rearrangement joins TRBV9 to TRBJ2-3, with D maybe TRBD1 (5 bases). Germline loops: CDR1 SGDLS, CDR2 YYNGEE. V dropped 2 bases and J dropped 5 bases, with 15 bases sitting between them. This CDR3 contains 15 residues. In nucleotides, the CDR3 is TGTGCCAGCAGCGTCAGTCAGGGTGCCGAAGATACGCAGTATTTT. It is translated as CASSVSQGAEDTQYF.

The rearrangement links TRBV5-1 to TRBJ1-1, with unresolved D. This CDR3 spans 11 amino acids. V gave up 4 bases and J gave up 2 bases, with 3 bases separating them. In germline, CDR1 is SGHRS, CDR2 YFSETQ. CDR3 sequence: CASSTNTEAFF. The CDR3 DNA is TGCGCCAGCAGCACCAACACTGAAGCTTTCTTT.

The CDR3 DNA follows: TGTGCCAGCAGCCACACTAGCGGGAGAATCTACGAGCAGTACTTC. Protein product: CASSHTSGRIYEQYF. The chain recombines TRBV14 with TRBJ2-7; 11 bases line up with TRBD2. V shed 3 bases and J 3 bases; nucleotides not matched to a gene: 4. The germline CDR1 and CDR2 sequences are SGHDN and FVKESK. The CDR3 is 15 amino acids.

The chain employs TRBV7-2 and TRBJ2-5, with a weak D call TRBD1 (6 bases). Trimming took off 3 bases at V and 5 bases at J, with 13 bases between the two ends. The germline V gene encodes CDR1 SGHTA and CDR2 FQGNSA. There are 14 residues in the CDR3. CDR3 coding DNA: TGTGCCAGCAGCTTCAATCAGGGGACGGAGACCCAGTACTTC. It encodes CASSFNQGTETQYF.

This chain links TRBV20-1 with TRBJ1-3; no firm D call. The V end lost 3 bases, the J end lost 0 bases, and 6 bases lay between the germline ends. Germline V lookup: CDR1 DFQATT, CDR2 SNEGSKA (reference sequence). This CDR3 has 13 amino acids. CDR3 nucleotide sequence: TGCAGTGCTAGTCTTCCCTCTGGAAACACCATATATTTT. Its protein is CSASLPSGNTIYF.

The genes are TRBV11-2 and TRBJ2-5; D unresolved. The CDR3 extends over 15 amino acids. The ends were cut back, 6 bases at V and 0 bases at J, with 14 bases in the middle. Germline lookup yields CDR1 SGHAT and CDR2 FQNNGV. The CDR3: CASRQSDVYQETQYF. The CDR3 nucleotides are TGTGCCAGCAGACAATCCGACGTGTACCAAGAGACCCAGTACTTC.

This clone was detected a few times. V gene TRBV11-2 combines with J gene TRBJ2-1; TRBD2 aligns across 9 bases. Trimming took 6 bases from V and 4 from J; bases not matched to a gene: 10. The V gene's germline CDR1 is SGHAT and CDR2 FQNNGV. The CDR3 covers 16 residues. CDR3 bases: TGTGCCAGCAGTGCCACCGGGACTAGCTATTACAATGAGCAGTTCTTC. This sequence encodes CASSATGTSYYNEQFF.

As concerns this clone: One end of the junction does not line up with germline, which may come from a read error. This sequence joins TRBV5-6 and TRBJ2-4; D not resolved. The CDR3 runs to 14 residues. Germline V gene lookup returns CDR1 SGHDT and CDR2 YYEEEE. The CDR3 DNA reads TGTGCCAGCAGCTTGGTTGGCCCCAAGAACATTCAGTACTTC. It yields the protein CASSLVGPKNIQYF. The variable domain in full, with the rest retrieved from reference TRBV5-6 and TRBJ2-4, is DAGVTQSPTHLIKTRGQQVTLRCSPKSGHDTVSWYQQALGQGPQFIFQYYEEEERQRGNFPDRFSGHQFPNYSSELNVNALLLGDSALYLCASSLVGPKNIQYFGAGTRLSVL.

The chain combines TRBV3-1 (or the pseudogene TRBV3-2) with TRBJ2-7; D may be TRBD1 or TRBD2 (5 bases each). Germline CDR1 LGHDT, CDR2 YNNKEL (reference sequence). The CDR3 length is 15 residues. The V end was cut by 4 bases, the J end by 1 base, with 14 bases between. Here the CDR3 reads CASSRGTDRSYEQYF. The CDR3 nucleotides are TGTGCCAGCAGCCGGGGGACGGATAGGTCCTACGAGCAGTACTTC.

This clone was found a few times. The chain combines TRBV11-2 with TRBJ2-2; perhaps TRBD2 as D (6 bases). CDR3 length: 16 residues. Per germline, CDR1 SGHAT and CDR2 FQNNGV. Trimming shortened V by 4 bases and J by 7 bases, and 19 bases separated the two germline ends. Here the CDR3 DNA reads TGTGCCAGCAGCTCCGGCCGCCCGGCGGGGCACGGGGAGCTGTTTTTT. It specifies CASSSGRPAGHGELFF.

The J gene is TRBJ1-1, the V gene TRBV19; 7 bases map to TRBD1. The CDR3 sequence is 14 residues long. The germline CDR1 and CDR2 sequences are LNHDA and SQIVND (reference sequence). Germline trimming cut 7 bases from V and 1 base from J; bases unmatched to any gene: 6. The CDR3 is CASMVTGWNTEAFF. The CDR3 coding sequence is TGTGCCAGTATGGTGACAGGGTGGAACACTGAAGCTTTCTTT.

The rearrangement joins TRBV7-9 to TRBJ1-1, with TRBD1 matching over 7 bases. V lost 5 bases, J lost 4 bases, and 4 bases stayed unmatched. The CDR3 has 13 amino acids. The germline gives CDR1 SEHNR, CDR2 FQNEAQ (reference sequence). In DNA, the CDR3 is TGTGCCAGCAGCGACAGGGAGTCCACTGAAGCTTTCTTT. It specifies CASSDRESTEAFF.

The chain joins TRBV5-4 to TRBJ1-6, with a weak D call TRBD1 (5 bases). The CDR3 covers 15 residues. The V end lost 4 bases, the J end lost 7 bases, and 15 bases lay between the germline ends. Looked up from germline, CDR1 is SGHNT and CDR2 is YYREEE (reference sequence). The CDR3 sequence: CASSMGPGGNSPLHF. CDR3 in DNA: TGTGCCAGCAGCATGGGACCTGGGGGGAATTCACCCCTCCACTTT. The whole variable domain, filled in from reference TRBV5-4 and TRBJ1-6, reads ETGVTQSPTHLIKTRGQQVTLRCSSQSGHNTVSWYQQALGQGPQFIFQYYREEENGRGNFPPRFSGLQFPNYSSELNVNALELDDSALYLCASSMGPGGNSPLHFGNGTRLTVT.

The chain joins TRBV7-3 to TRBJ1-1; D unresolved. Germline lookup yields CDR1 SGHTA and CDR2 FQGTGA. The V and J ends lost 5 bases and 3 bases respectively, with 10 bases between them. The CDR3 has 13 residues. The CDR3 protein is CASSLEVHTEAFF. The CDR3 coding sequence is TGTGCCAGCAGCCTGGAGGTTCACACTGAAGCTTTCTTT.

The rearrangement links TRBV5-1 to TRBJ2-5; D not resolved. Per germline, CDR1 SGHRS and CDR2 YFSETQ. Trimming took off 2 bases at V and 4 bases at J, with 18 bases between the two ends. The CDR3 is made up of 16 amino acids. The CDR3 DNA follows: TGCGCCAGCAGCTTATACGCGGATGGGGAAGGAGAGACCCAGTACTTC. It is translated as CASSLYADGEGETQYF.

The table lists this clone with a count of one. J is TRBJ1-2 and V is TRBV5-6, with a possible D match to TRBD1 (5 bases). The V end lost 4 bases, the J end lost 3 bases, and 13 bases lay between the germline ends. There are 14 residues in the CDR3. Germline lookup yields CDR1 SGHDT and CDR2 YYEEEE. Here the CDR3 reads CASSTTQGYYGYTF. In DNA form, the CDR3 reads TGTGCCAGCAGCACCACCCAGGGTTACTATGGCTACACCTTC.